Listed below are T cell receptor beta chains from one sample, sequenced in a study of blood T cell repertoires in COVID-19. Data came from immunoSEQ multiplex PCR; TCRdb stores just in-frame clones and leaves some out. The sample shows 60,000 to 75,000 clones, about nine tenths of them seen only once. Sequences were obtained from peripheral blood. Receptors were obtained from a man aged 25-45 years with acute or convalescent COVID-19. Both conserved end residues are part of each CDR3. D genes are given only for firm matches.

CDR3 DNA	CDR3 protein	V gene	D gene	J gene
TGTGCCAGCAGCCCAGAAGTATCAAGTGAAAAACTGTTTTTT	CASSPEVSSEKLFF	TRBV5-4	-	TRBJ1-4
TGTGCCAGCAGTGTGAGGTCCTACCCCTACAATGAGCAGTTCTTC	CASSVRSYPYNEQFF	TRBV2	-	TRBJ2-1
TGTGCCAGCAGCCCACAGGGGCTCGGCACTGAAGCTTTCTTT	CASSPQGLGTEAFF	TRBV7-2	TRBD1	TRBJ1-1
TGTGCCAGCAGCTCCGCAGGAGGAGTATCTGAATCACAAGAGACCCAGTACTTC	CASSSAGGVSESQETQYF	TRBV7-3	-	TRBJ2-5
TGTGCCAGCAGCCGGGTCGTGAACACTGAAGCTTTCTTT	CASSRVVNTEAFF	TRBV6-5	-	TRBJ1-1
TGTGCCAGTCGGACAGGGGGTCCGGATCAGCCCCAGCATTTT	CASRTGGPDQPQHF	TRBV19	TRBD1	TRBJ1-5
TGTGCCAGCACGCTAGCGGGAGCAACCTACGAGCAGTACTTC	CASTLAGATYEQYF	TRBV21-1	-	TRBJ2-7
TGCGCCAGCAGCCACCCCCCAAGGAACAGAGCCCAGACCACTGAAGCTTTCTTT	CASSHPPRNRAQTTEAFF	TRBV4-1	-	TRBJ1-1
TGTGCCAGCAGCTTAGCGTCTGGGAGGAACTATGGCTACACCTTC	CASSLASGRNYGYTF	TRBV7-2	-	TRBJ1-2
TGTGCCAGCAGCCTAACGCGCAATCAGCCCCAGCATTTT	CASSLTRNQPQHF	TRBV7-2	-	TRBJ1-5